A selection of T cell receptor beta chains follows, all from one sample in a study of cytomegalovirus exposure and HLA in healthy donors. The data were produced by immunoSEQ multiplex PCR, yet TCRdb's version contains in-frame clones alone and is incomplete. The data contain roughly 190,000 clones, about 9% of them seen just once; the ten biggest clones take up 1% to 1.5%. The sequencing input was PBMCs. These receptors were taken from a woman younger than 45 in good health and CMV-seropositive. CDR3s include the opening cysteine and the closing phenylalanine or tryptophan. The order of the fields is clone size, D gene, V gene, J gene, CDR3 DNA, CDR3 protein. A D gene is named only where the DNA matches it firmly. The size of a clone is reported for some rows only, either as once, few or many, or as a class for expanded clones.

clone_size: .; d_call: .; v_call: TRBV30; j_call: TRBJ1-6; cdr3_nt: TGTGCCTGGACAGATAATTCACCCCTCCACTTT; cdr3_aa: CAWTDNSPLHF
clone_size: few; d_call: TRBD1; v_call: TRBV10-3; j_call: TRBJ2-5; cdr3_nt: TGTGCCATCAGCGGGACAGCCTCCCTCCAAGAGACCCAGTACTTC; cdr3_aa: CAISGTASLQETQYF
clone_size: .; d_call: TRBD2; v_call: TRBV7-6; j_call: TRBJ2-1; cdr3_nt: TGTGCCAGCAGCTCTTTGGGGACGGGAAGGGCTAGCGGGAGTGTAAATGAGCAGTTCTTC; cdr3_aa: CASSSLGTGRASGSVNEQFF
clone_size: .; d_call: TRBD1; v_call: TRBV14; j_call: TRBJ1-4; cdr3_nt: TGTGCCAGCAGCCCGTTTGAGGGGGCCAATGAAAAACTGTTTTTT; cdr3_aa: CASSPFEGANEKLFF
clone_size: few; d_call: TRBD1; v_call: TRBV19; j_call: TRBJ1-3; cdr3_nt: TGTGCCAGTAGTCGGACAGGGACAGGAAACACCATATATTTT; cdr3_aa: CASSRTGTGNTIYF
clone_size: few; d_call: TRBD1; v_call: TRBV10-2; j_call: TRBJ1-5; cdr3_nt: TGCGCCAGCAGTGAGGGGGGGACAGGCAATCAGCCCCAGCATTTT; cdr3_aa: CASSEGGTGNQPQHF
clone_size: few; d_call: TRBD1; v_call: TRBV27; j_call: TRBJ1-6; cdr3_nt: TGTGCCAGCAGTTTAAAGGAGTGGGACAGGGTGGTTTCACCCCTCCACTTT; cdr3_aa: CASSLKEWDRVVSPLHF
clone_size: .; d_call: TRBD2; v_call: TRBV2; j_call: TRBJ2-2; cdr3_nt: TGTGCCAGCAGACTAGCGGGAGCCACCGGGGAGCTGTTTTTT; cdr3_aa: CASRLAGATGELFF
clone_size: .; d_call: TRBD2; v_call: TRBV10-3; j_call: TRBJ2-1; cdr3_nt: TGTGCCATCAGTGGGGGCGGGAGAACGGAAGAGCAGTTCTTC; cdr3_aa: CAISGGGRTEEQFF
clone_size: .; d_call: .; v_call: TRBV9; j_call: TRBJ2-1; cdr3_nt: TGTGCCAGCAGCGTAGTTCAGGGTCTTGAGCAGTTCTTC; cdr3_aa: CASSVVQGLEQFF
clone_size: .; d_call: TRBD2; v_call: TRBV29-1; j_call: TRBJ2-6; cdr3_nt: TGCAGCTTCAACTCGGGACTAGCGGTCGACCTAGTCCTGACTTTC; cdr3_aa: CSFNSGLAVDLVLTF
clone_size: few; d_call: TRBD2; v_call: TRBV7-9; j_call: TRBJ2-1; cdr3_nt: TGTGCCAGCCTACCCCGACTAGCGGGAGCGGGCAATGAGCAGTTCTTC; cdr3_aa: CASLPRLAGAGNEQFF
clone_size: few; d_call: .; v_call: TRBV7-2; j_call: TRBJ2-2; cdr3_nt: TGTGCCAGCAGACGGGGGAGGAACACCGGGGAGCTGTTTTTT; cdr3_aa: CASRRGRNTGELFF
clone_size: .; d_call: TRBD1; v_call: TRBV5-1; j_call: TRBJ1-2; cdr3_nt: TGCGCCAGCAGCTTGGACGGGACAGCCTATGGCTACACCTTC; cdr3_aa: CASSLDGTAYGYTF
clone_size: few; d_call: .; v_call: TRBV10-2; j_call: TRBJ2-6; cdr3_nt: TGCGCCGCCTCCCAGGGGCGTTGGGCAGGGGCCAACGTCCTGACTTTC; cdr3_aa: CAASQGRWAGANVLTF
clone_size: .; d_call: .; v_call: TRBV7-2; j_call: TRBJ1-2; cdr3_nt: TGTGCCAGCAGCTTAGCGTTTACAGACCACTATGGCTACACCTTC; cdr3_aa: CASSLAFTDHYGYTF
clone_size: .; d_call: TRBD2; v_call: TRBV7-9; j_call: TRBJ2-2; cdr3_nt: TGTGCCAGCAGCCTGGGACTAGCGGGAGGGAACACCGGGGAGCTGTTTTTT; cdr3_aa: CASSLGLAGGNTGELFF
clone_size: .; d_call: .; v_call: TRBV23-1; j_call: TRBJ2-7; cdr3_nt: TGCGCCAGCAGTCAGTCCGGGACTGCCTACGAGCAGTACTTC; cdr3_aa: CASSQSGTAYEQYF
clone_size: few; d_call: .; v_call: TRBV9; j_call: TRBJ2-3; cdr3_nt: TGTGCCAGCAGCGCAGCCAAGGTTAGGCAGGGAACGGATACGCAGTATTTT; cdr3_aa: CASSAAKVRQGTDTQYF
clone_size: .; d_call: .; v_call: TRBV6-1; j_call: TRBJ1-2; cdr3_nt: TGTGCCAGCAGTGAAGTGGGAGGGGATAATGGCTACACCTTC; cdr3_aa: CASSEVGGDNGYTF
clone_size: few; d_call: .; v_call: TRBV18; j_call: TRBJ1-4; cdr3_nt: TGTGCCAGCTCACCACTTCGGGCAACTAATGAAAAACTGTTTTTT; cdr3_aa: CASSPLRATNEKLFF
clone_size: .; d_call: .; v_call: TRBV10-1; j_call: TRBJ2-7; cdr3_nt: TGCGCCAGCAGTAAGGGGAAGGGGTACGAGCAGTACTTC; cdr3_aa: CASSKGKGYEQYF
clone_size: .; d_call: .; v_call: TRBV27; j_call: TRBJ2-7; cdr3_nt: TGTGCCAGCAGTCCAGACAGTTTCTCCTACGAGCAGTACTTC; cdr3_aa: CASSPDSFSYEQYF
clone_size: .; d_call: TRBD2; v_call: TRBV27; j_call: TRBJ2-1; cdr3_nt: TGTGCCAGCAGTGCCGGCGGGAGAGGCTACAATGAGCAGTTCTTC; cdr3_aa: CASSAGGRGYNEQFF
clone_size: few; d_call: TRBD2; v_call: TRBV2; j_call: TRBJ2-3; cdr3_nt: TGTGCCAGCAAGGACGCGGGAGGTAATACGCAGTATTTT; cdr3_aa: CASKDAGGNTQYF
clone_size: .; d_call: .; v_call: TRBV2; j_call: TRBJ2-7; cdr3_nt: TGTGCCAGCAGCTCTAAACTTGCAGGCCACGAGCAGTACTTC; cdr3_aa: CASSSKLAGHEQYF
clone_size: .; d_call: .; v_call: TRBV6-5; j_call: TRBJ1-3; cdr3_nt: TGTGCCAGCAGTCGGGCCTCAGGGTCTGGAAACACCATATATTTT; cdr3_aa: CASSRASGSGNTIYF
clone_size: few; d_call: .; v_call: TRBV6-5; j_call: TRBJ2-5; cdr3_nt: TGTGCCAGCAGTTCTCAGGCGTTCCAAGAGACCCAGTACTTC; cdr3_aa: CASSSQAFQETQYF
clone_size: .; d_call: .; v_call: TRBV2; j_call: TRBJ2-1; cdr3_nt: TGTGCCAGCAGTGAAGTATCCCCCCGGGTCGATGAGCAGTTCTTC; cdr3_aa: CASSEVSPRVDEQFF
clone_size: few; d_call: .; v_call: TRBV20-1; j_call: TRBJ2-7; cdr3_nt: TGCAGTGACCCGACAGGTTTCGAGCAGTACTTC; cdr3_aa: CSDPTGFEQYF
clone_size: .; d_call: .; v_call: TRBV2; j_call: TRBJ2-7; cdr3_nt: TGTGCCAGCAGTGTGGGGCTGACAGTTTACGAGCAGTACTTC; cdr3_aa: CASSVGLTVYEQYF
clone_size: few; d_call: .; v_call: TRBV6-5; j_call: TRBJ1-1; cdr3_nt: TGTGCCAGCAGTTACAGTCCAAACATGAACACTGAAGCTTTCTTT; cdr3_aa: CASSYSPNMNTEAFF
clone_size: few; d_call: .; v_call: TRBV11-3; j_call: TRBJ1-5; cdr3_nt: TGTGCCAGCAGCTTAACAAATAGCAATCAGCCCCAGCATTTT; cdr3_aa: CASSLTNSNQPQHF
clone_size: .; d_call: TRBD1; v_call: TRBV19; j_call: TRBJ1-1; cdr3_nt: TGTGCCAGTAGTATAACCCAGGGGGCGAAATTGAAACGATACGGACTTCATGAAGCTTTCTTT; cdr3_aa: CASSITQGAKLKRYGLHEAFF
clone_size: few; d_call: .; v_call: TRBV5-1; j_call: TRBJ2-3; cdr3_nt: TGCGCCAGCAGCAAAGGACAGAGCACAGATACGCAGTATTTT; cdr3_aa: CASSKGQSTDTQYF
clone_size: few; d_call: TRBD1; v_call: TRBV5-6; j_call: TRBJ2-7; cdr3_nt: TGTGCCAGCAGGGAGACAGGGATGGCCTACGAGCAGTACTTC; cdr3_aa: CASRETGMAYEQYF
clone_size: few; d_call: TRBD1; v_call: TRBV27; j_call: TRBJ2-7; cdr3_nt: TGTGCCAGCAGTTTATTCGGGACAGGGGCAGGCGAGCAGTACTTC; cdr3_aa: CASSLFGTGAGEQYF
clone_size: .; d_call: .; v_call: TRBV30; j_call: TRBJ2-2; cdr3_nt: TGTGCCTGGAAAGCCGGGACAGGGTTAGGCGGGAGGGCCGGAACCGGGGAGCTGTTTTTT; cdr3_aa: CAWKAGTGLGGRAGTGELFF
clone_size: few; d_call: TRBD1; v_call: TRBV5-1; j_call: TRBJ2-3; cdr3_nt: TGCGCCAGCAGCCGGACAGGCCATAGCACAGATACGCAGTATTTT; cdr3_aa: CASSRTGHSTDTQYF
clone_size: few; d_call: .; v_call: TRBV4-1; j_call: TRBJ2-7; cdr3_nt: TGCGCCAGCAGCCAAGGTATAAGTGCGGACGAGCAGTACTTC; cdr3_aa: CASSQGISADEQYF
clone_size: few; d_call: TRBD1; v_call: TRBV19; j_call: TRBJ1-5; cdr3_nt: TGTGCCAGTAGCTGGGGACAGGGGAATCAGCCCCAGCATTTT; cdr3_aa: CASSWGQGNQPQHF